This TCR beta chain was sequenced during a study of response to subunit inactivated influenza vaccine (dated by TCRdb to the late 2010s). With regard to the full study: Deep quantitative profiling of the T cell receptor repertoire was used in the study to follow responses to a trivalent subunit inactivated influenza vaccine.

The germline V and J ends show losses of 5 bases and 8 bases respectively, and no gene match explains 7 bases of the junction. From the cysteine through the phenylalanine, the CDR3 covers 13 amino acids. The entry retains the CDR3 DNA only, 39 bases that are in frame from base 1. This clonotype was seen more than once but under ten times. Its antigen target is currently unknown. The input lacks base qualities; no much larger clone sits a single base away. Receptor amplification or capture employed RT-PCR. TCRdb lists the instrument as Illumina HiSeq 2500. In-frame beta chains were kept once TCRdb had trimmed the public reads at Q25 with fastp and called clones with MiXCR. Each CDR3 protein appears once, grouped with its most common genes and DNA. This sample lists about 540,000 distinct CDR3 sequences; under 25% were detected once. In total, the top ten clones hold 2.8% of the sample. The paper's findings and limits, for the study overall: According to the authors, only a limited number of new T cells may be recruited by each seasonal influenza vaccination.

The same data also went into a second study, on T cells expressing NK-cell markers. Looking at the second paper: The TCR beta cDNA libraries were made using 5'RACE template switching, a step that added both a universal primer site and unique molecular identifiers. TCR beta-chain repertoires were profiled in sorted CD3+CD56+NKG2C+, CD3+CD56+NKG2C- and CD3+CD56-NKG2C+ T-cell subsets from several donors. Among the eight sequenced donors, seven were HCMV-seropositive and one was HCMV-seronegative. In several experiments an anti-gammadeltaTCR antibody was added to restrict sorting to alphabetaTCR-expressing T cells. For over five donors, the dominant CD3+CD56+NKG2C+ clonotypes were among the top 10 CD8+ clonotypes and accounted for roughly 1.0-8% of CD8+ T cells. Those dominant clonotypes were again the most abundant among CD3+CD56-NKG2C+ cells in a handful of donors, at about 25-60.1%. Whether the expanded NKG2C-expressing T cell clones were specific for HCMV antigens was left unclear. All eight donors whose samples were sequenced were randomly selected healthy volunteers, three of them men and five women. A commercial ELISA kit detecting HCMV-specific IgG in serum was used to determine HCMV serostatus. Peripheral blood mononuclear cells were isolated from blood by Ficoll density gradient centrifugation. CD4+ and CD8+ T cells were isolated from PBMC by magnetic immunoseparation with Miltenyi isolation kits. Synthesis of cDNA was primed from the TCR beta constant segment and was followed by two consecutive PCR amplification steps. Illumina HiSeq 2000/2500, MiSeq or NextSeq was used to sequence libraries as 2 x 150 bp reads. MIGEC was used to demultiplex reads and group reads by UMI, and MiTCR was used to assemble and quantify clonotypes. To exclude erroneous sequences, only TCR cDNA sequences supported by at least two reads were retained. The tcR package was used for downstream repertoire analysis, and clonotypes were matched between fractions using CDR3 nucleotide sequence together with V segment. VDJmatch was used to annotate antigen specificity against VDJdb, with one amino acid substitution allowed in CDR3.

The chain uses TRBV12-3 or TRBV12-4 and TRBJ1-1, with TRBD1 matching 8 junction bases. This receptor was obtained from a middle-aged man who received an inactivated influenza vaccine. Donor details come from another sample of the same person, matched by shared clones. The input for sequencing was CD4+ T cells sorted from PBMCs, taken about 13 days after vaccination. The sequenced DNA: TGTGCCAGCAGTAGACAGGGGCCCAGGGAAGCTTTCTTT. This translates into CASSRQGPREAFF.